The sequence of this T cell receptor beta chain was determined in a study of cytomegalovirus exposure and HLA in healthy donors (dated by TCRdb to 2016 to 2017). Notes on the research overall: In an earlier analysis of several hundred of the donors, approximately 260 Gb of sequence data and some 120 million unique TCR beta sequences from about 179 million T cells were reported. All discovery cohort repertoires had been generated using a single sequencing platform. The number of donors typed differed by locus, with roughly 620-630 for A, B, C, DRB1 and DQB1, roughly 520 for DQA1, 600 to 610 for DPA1, and about 450 for DPB1. Class I and class II HLA loci were covered by the typing at four-digit resolution. Across some 400 genotyped donors of the cohort, an average of about 240,000 unique TCR beta nucleotide sequences per donor were sequenced, and roughly 18% of those sequences were non-productive. An early release that covered more than 550 HLA-typed donors contained approximately 320 gigabases of sequencing data and tens of millions of unique TCR sequences. In addition to the first cohort of 666 subjects, a separate validation cohort of 130 or so different subjects was used. The genetic ancestry cluster associated with self-reported Caucasian donors included roughly four fifths of the 398 genotyped donors. A later analysis re-analyzed previously published TCR beta repertoires from 550 to 700 donors and added high-resolution HLA genotyping to study TCR occurrence patterns. The study combined high-throughput TCR immunosequencing, statistical association of individual TCRs with disease status, and machine learning to predict cytomegalovirus infection status. The T cell repertoires of under 700 subjects were profiled by immunosequencing and related to cytomegalovirus serostatus. Four or five DR-DQ haplotypes were treated as single units for association and clustering because of strong linkage in the cohort. In an earlier analysis of 500 to 650 of the donors, high-throughput TCR beta sequencing was used to judge whether each TCR beta V gene segment behaved as functional or pseudogenic. Genome-wide SNP genotypes for about 65% of the 666 donors were used in a later genetic analysis, which treated that subset as a discovery cohort. Rather than drawing on any new phenotypic data, the later analysis identified candidate immune exposures from TCR beta sequences and the way those sequences occurred across donors. The study aimed to test whether cataloging public T cell receptors could reveal signatures of past pathogen exposure. Donor age, sex, ethnicity and CMV serostatus were collected together with the repertoire data. Beyond this particular receptor, the publication reports: A cluster of highly shared sequence variants was judged likely to represent a technical artifact of the sequencing pipeline. Some IMGT-functional V segments, including TRBV6-2 and TRBV6-3, could not be told apart with the 87-base-pair reads, so those segments were excluded. Correlated functional status among segregating V segments might reflect linkage disequilibrium, but an unknown experimental factor could not be ruled out. In the study, approximately 160 TCR beta chains were listed as associated with cytomegalovirus. HLA typing was unavailable for some donors at each locus, so association tests used only the typed subset. Across donors, most TCR sequences were observed very rarely, whereas some public TCRs were present in many individuals. In a later analysis, several top co-occurrence clusters were reported to appear linked to parvovirus B19, influenza, CMV and Epstein-Barr virus. A later analysis found that TCR association rates varied across HLA loci, with DRB1 alleles showing the most associated TCRs and HLA-C alleles the fewest. In a later analysis, some 18,000 TCR beta sequences were associated with specific HLA alleles at a false discovery rate of 0.05. The authors suggested that the approach could potentially be extended to other disease states and immunological phenotypes. Because counts were too low, about 18 rarely observed V segments, including chromosome 9 orphons, were excluded from the earlier analysis of under 650 of the donors. A further reported finding was that TCR beta sequences accurately predicted the HLA-A and HLA-B alleles for most subjects in the first cohort. In a later genetic analysis, a missense DCLRE1C variant was associated with V-gene and J-gene trimming of TCR beta chains, and the association was replicated in an independent cohort. An earlier analysis of approximately 540 of the donors showed that most TCR beta V segments appeared in productive rearrangements either about 90% or about 30% of the time, which broadly matched IMGT annotations. When HLA alleles, especially DR and DQ, strongly co-occurred, attributing TCR associations to individual alleles was difficult. In a later analysis, HLA-associated TCR beta chains showed more clonal expansion and lower generation probabilities than non-associated chains that were equally common. A later genetic analysis reported fewer N-insertions in productive TCRs among donors in an Asian-associated ancestry cluster than the roughly 700-donor mean. In both the original and validation cohorts, the classifier was reported to diagnose cytomegalovirus status with high specificity and sensitivity. The presence/absence analyses assumed that sequencing depth was roughly uniform across donors, and that assumption may not be true. This cohort had only TCR beta chains sequenced, and the lack of alpha or paired-chain data limited which features could be detected. In vitro tests confirmed that a few of the cytomegalovirus-associated TCR beta chains recognize cytomegalovirus antigens. According to a later analysis, most CMV-associated TCR beta chains appeared to be HLA-restricted, and the HLA associations seemed to be driven largely by CMV exposure. The only immune exposure information available for the cohort was CMV serostatus.

The cohort comprised some 730 healthy bone marrow donors. All cohort members were sampled while nominally healthy, although unrecorded immune exposures were likely present. The donor tested CMV seronegative and was one of the 352 seronegative cohort members. A peripheral blood sample was provided by each donor, and peripheral blood mononuclear cells were used for TCR beta sequencing. Genomic DNA was extracted from the blood cell samples with the Qiagen DNeasy Blood Extraction Kit. The germline V gene supplies CDR1 SQVTM and CDR2 ANQGSEA. The CDR3, from cysteine to phenylalanine, totals 13 residues. Of all the DNA, just the CDR3 is kept, 39 bases in frame from base 1. V and J are trimmed by 8 bases and 7 bases, and the gene matches miss 7 bases of the junction. Library preparation was by the immunoSEQ multiplex PCR assay. The multiplex PCR relied on a mix of 60 forward primers for TCR Vbeta segments and 13 reverse primers for TCR Jbeta segments. Amplification of the CDR3 region of rearranged TCR beta genes was performed with a multiplex PCR assay on genomic DNA. The Illumina HiSeq System was used to sequence the amplified TCR beta libraries as 87-base-pair reads. The paper's data handling went like this. In a later analysis, roughly 80 million unique TCR beta chains were counted across the approximately 640 repertoires, and roughly 10 million of these chains were shared by at least two donors. A nearest-neighbor algorithm error-corrected the raw reads and collapsed the reads into unique sequences, merging closely related sequences to remove PCR and sequencing errors. V, D and J gene segments were assigned by aligning CDR3 sequences to IMGT reference sequences. For a sequence to be retained, at least a six-nucleotide match to both a V gene segment and a J gene segment was required. Rearrangements were called productive when the CDR3 lacked stop codons and stayed in frame with V and J; all others were non-productive. CDR3 was defined according to IMGT convention as the region running from the second conserved V-encoded cysteine to the conserved J-encoded phenylalanine. The earlier analysis of fewer than 700 of the donors excluded sequences that lacked an unambiguous match to a single V gene segment. In an earlier analysis of 450 to 750 of the donors, a V segment was called functional when productive rearrangements were above 56.7%, and segregating when the standard deviation between donors exceeded 5%. To diagnose cytomegalovirus status from the catalog of TCR beta chain sequences, a statistical classification framework was built. In a later analysis, TCR nucleotide sequences were compared against IMGT/GENE-DB human TR gene sequences so that V and J genes could be assigned. A later analysis assigned CDR3 sequences and most-parsimonious VDJ recombination scenarios with the TCRdist pipeline. In a later analysis, every TCR beta chain was defined by the combination of its CDR3 amino acid sequence and its V-gene family, and reads without a unique V-gene family were dropped. To address suspected cross-contamination and a sequencing artifact, a later analysis removed a few hundred highly shared, low-generation-probability nucleotide sequences. In a later analysis, a clonal expansion index was calculated for each public chain from normalized within-repertoire ranks of inferred template counts. In a later analysis, generation probabilities were computed using a VDJ recombination model fitted to out-of-frame rearrangements, and the results were checked against IGoR. Hypergeometric tests were used in a later analysis to score TCR-TCR, TCR-HLA and TCR-CMV co-occurrence, with a repertoire-size bias correction applied to the TCR pairs. To estimate false discovery rates, a later analysis permuted the HLA or CMV assignments 20 times. In a later analysis, co-occurring TCRs were grouped using DBSCAN, and TCRdist sequence similarity was added for clustering within HLA-allele-positive subsets. Repertoires with fewer than 30,000 or more than 120,000 public chains, plus five repertoires with anomalous nucleotide sharing, were excluded from co-occurrence clustering. Entries here come from immuneACCESS through TCRdb and include only in-frame sequences with V and J called. Some clones fail to appear in such tables; in the studies checked, an unresolved V gene covers under half of the shortfall, and the cause of the remainder is unknown. The D gene and trimming were derived from the DNA, and the V and J assignments and clone size from that table. The sample has 150,000 to 200,000 clones on record, around 79% of them singletons. In total, the top ten clones hold around 1.4% of the sample.

A note on this clone: No antigen is known for it. No much larger clonotype is one base removed from it; base qualities were not supplied.

The source is a woman aged 45-59 years in good health and CMV-seronegative. The chain couples TRBV29-1 to TRBJ2-1; a stretch of 11 junction bases matches TRBD1. Sequenced material: PBMCs. The CDR3 sequence is CSTGTGGRNEQFF. At the DNA level, the sequence is TGCAGCACTGGGACAGGGGGACGGAATGAGCAGTTCTTC.